The 29 T cell receptor beta chains reported below all come from one sample, sequenced in a study of T cell repertoires in cytomegalovirus infection. Via MiXCR, TCRdb re-called the reads, giving one row per CDR3 protein. The table records around 110,000 distinct CDR3 sequences, around 10% of them present only once. These TCRs are of unknown antigen specificity. Sequenced input: PBMCs, sequenced either directly or after in vitro stimulation (not recorded which). The receptors shown here come from a human donor in good health (CMV status not recorded). Some clones in this sample may be carry-over from other donors' samples.

The gene calls are TRBV6-2 or TRBV6-3 and TRBJ1-5; a weak D match, TRBD1 (5 bases). The CDR3 has 13 residues. The germline V gene encodes CDR1 MNHEY and CDR2 SVGEGT. Trimming cost V 6 bases and J 6 bases, with 12 bases left between them. CDR3 DNA sequence: TGTGCCAGCAGCAAGTCAGGGCCTCAGCCCCAGCATTTT. As protein: CASSKSGPQPQHF.

This chain uses TRBV5-1 with TRBJ2-7, with TRBD2 matching 11 bases. The CDR3 contains 15 residues. Germline V gene sequence: CDR1 SGHRS, CDR2 YFSETQ. V was clipped by 4 bases and J by 1 base; unmatched bases: 4. CDR3 nucleotide sequence: TGCGCCAGCAGCGTAGCGGGAGGGCCTTCCTACGAGCAGTACTTC. This sequence encodes CASSVAGGPSYEQYF.

This clonotype was recorded many times. The chain joins TRBV30 to TRBJ2-2; tentatively, D is TRBD1 or TRBD2 (5 bases each). The CDR3 extends over 14 amino acids. Germline loops: CDR1 GTSNPN, CDR2 SVGIG (reference sequence). Trimming pared 3 bases from V and 4 bases from J, leaving 12 bases between. CDR3 nucleotides: TGTGCCTGGAGCAGGCCAGGGAGCACCGGGGAGCTGTTTTTT. Translating it yields CAWSRPGSTGELFF.

The chain carries TRBV7-9 and TRBJ2-1, with 7 bases that match TRBD2. The CDR3 totals 16 residues. V was pared by 2 bases and J by 6 bases, with 10 bases of the junction left unmatched. CDR1 SEHNR and CDR2 FQNEAQ come from the germline V gene (reference sequence). The DNA for the CDR3 is TGTGCCAGCAGCTTAAAATCGGCGGGAGTACCCAATGAGCAGTTCTTC. Encoded protein: CASSLKSAGVPNEQFF.

The table lists this clonotype with many counts. The V and J genes are TRBV7-2 and TRBJ2-2, with a possible D match to TRBD2 (6 bases). This CDR3 has 16 residues. Germline CDR1 reads SGHTA; CDR2 reads FQGNSA. The ends were cut back, 5 bases at V and 6 bases at J, with 19 bases in the middle. The CDR3 here is CASSTPRESRPGELFF. Here the CDR3 DNA reads TGTGCCAGCAGCACACCTCGGGAGAGTAGGCCCGGGGAGCTGTTTTTT.

The gene calls are TRBV2 and TRBJ2-5, with TRBD2 matching over 8 bases. There are 15 residues in the CDR3. The trim removed 4 bases at V and 2 bases at J, leaving 6 bases unmatched. CDR1 SNHLY and CDR2 FYNNEI come from the germline V gene. Written as DNA, the CDR3 is TGTGCCAGCAGTGGCGCGGGAGGTTCACAAGAGACCCAGTACTTC. Translated, it gives CASSGAGGSQETQYF.

At least ten counts were recorded for this clonotype. The rearrangement uses TRBV7-2 and TRBJ1-3; D remains ambiguous. The V end was cut by 1 base, the J end by 6 bases, with 13 bases between. The CDR3 is 15 amino acids. CDR1 and CDR2 (germline): SGHTA, FQGNSA. CDR3 sequence (DNA): TGTGCCAGCAGCTTAGAGTCCCAGGTTATAAACACCATATATTTT. Amino acid sequence: CASSLESQVINTIYF.

V usage is TRBV20-1 and J usage is TRBJ2-5; the match to TRBD2 covers 7 bases. The V and J ends lost 5 bases and 5 bases, in that order; junction bases with no gene match: 14. Germline assignment: CDR1 DFQATT and CDR2 SNEGSKA (reference sequence). The CDR3 runs 15 residues. This chain's CDR3 is CSAVTSETPAETQYF. Here the CDR3 DNA reads TGCAGTGCTGTTACTAGCGAGACTCCCGCCGAGACCCAGTACTTC.

This clonotype was detected only a few times. The rearrangement uses TRBV7-2 and TRBJ2-1; a possible D gene is TRBD2 (6 bases). Trimming stripped 2 bases from V and 3 bases from J, with 11 bases between. CDR1 SGHTA and CDR2 FQGNSA come from the germline V gene. The CDR3 loop spans 15 amino acids. CDR3 sequence: CASSLSEGYYNEQFF. CDR3 DNA sequence: TGTGCCAGCAGCTTATCGGAGGGATACTACAATGAGCAGTTCTTC.

This clonotype was picked up many times. V and J are TRBV7-2 and TRBJ1-2, with a possible D match to TRBD1 (5 bases). V dropped 5 bases and J dropped 4 bases, with 14 bases sitting between them. This CDR3 has 14 residues. CDR1 is SGHTA, CDR2 FQGNSA, per germline. The chain's CDR3 is CASSRGGQGYGYTF. The CDR3 region has the DNA TGTGCCAGCAGCAGGGGAGGGCAAGGCTATGGCTACACCTTC. The full variable domain, its missing parts supplied by reference TRBV7-2 and TRBJ1-2, is GAGVSQSPSNKVTEKGKDVELRCDPISGHTALYWYRQSLGQGLEFLIYFQGNSAPDKSGLPSDRFSAERTGGSVSTLTIQRTQQEDSAVYLCASSRGGQGYGYTFGSGTRLTVV.

This clonotype was seen at least ten times. V and J are TRBV7-6 and TRBJ1-1; 12 nucleotides align to TRBD1. The trim removed 4 bases at V and 4 bases at J, leaving 7 bases unmatched. This CDR3 has 16 residues. Germline CDR1 and CDR2: SGHVS and FNYEAQ. In nucleotides, the CDR3 is TGTGCCAGCAGCTCTCCCCGGGACAGGGGGCCCACTGAAGCTTTCTTT. Its protein is CASSSPRDRGPTEAFF.

CDR3 bases: TGTGCCAGCAGTTTGCGGGACTCAGATACGCAGTATTTT. It yields the protein CASSLRDSDTQYF. The V and J genes are TRBV12-3 or TRBV12-4 and TRBJ2-3; maybe TRBD2 (6 bases). V lost 3 bases, J lost 4 bases, and 8 bases lay in between. This CDR3 is built from 13 residues.

This clonotype was counted between two and nine times. The chain couples TRBV6-5 to TRBJ1-1, with D maybe TRBD1 (5 bases). The CDR3 has 18 amino acids. Trimming left V 6 bases short and J 3 bases short, with 26 bases between. Germline V gene sequence: CDR1 MNHEY, CDR2 SVGAGI. The CDR3 loop reads CASRPRWTLGRRDTEAFF. The CDR3 DNA sequence: TGTGCCAGCAGACCTCGCTGGACTTTGGGGCGTAGGGACACTGAAGCTTTCTTT.

This clonotype was seen a few times. The chain joins TRBV19 to TRBJ2-7; D ambiguous. Germline-derived CDR1 and CDR2 are LNHDA and SQIVND (reference sequence). Trimming took off 5 bases at V and 3 bases at J, with 11 bases between the two ends. CDR3 length: 13 amino acids. The CDR3 nucleotides read TGTGCCAGTAGTTCGCAGACATACTACGAGCAGTACTTC. This gives the protein CASSSQTYYEQYF.

This clonotype was observed a handful of times. The chain joins TRBV7-9 to TRBJ1-5; D is unresolved. CDR3 length equals 17 residues. The V gene's germline CDR1 is SEHNR and CDR2 FQNEAQ (reference sequence). With 0 bases removed from V and 2 bases from J, the gap between germline ends came to 14 bases. The CDR3 sequence: CASSLAIGQSGNQPQHF. CDR3 bases: TGTGCCAGCAGCTTAGCGATTGGCCAGTCCGGCAATCAGCCCCAGCATTTT.

CDR3 sequence: CASSYPGQGRPGELFF. The CDR3 nucleotides are TGTGCCAGCAGTTACCCAGGGCAGGGGAGGCCCGGGGAGCTGTTTTTT. The V and J genes are TRBV6-2 or TRBV6-3 and TRBJ2-2; D may correspond to TRBD1 or TRBD2 (6 bases each). The germline V gene has CDR1 MNHEY and CDR2 SVGEGT. V lost 2 bases and J lost 6, with 16 bases in between. This CDR3 has 16 residues.

The table lists this clonotype with many counts. The V and J genes are TRBV24-1 and TRBJ2-5; 9 positions agree with TRBD2. CDR3 size: 18 residues. Unmatched junction bases numbered 16, after V lost 4 bases and J lost 5 bases. The germline V gene encodes CDR1 KGHDR and CDR2 SFDVKD. The CDR3 here is CATSDRAAREGLGETQYF. DNA of the CDR3: TGTGCCACCAGTGACCGTGCGGCGCGGGAGGGCCTCGGGGAGACCCAGTACTTC.

The chain uses TRBV19 and TRBJ2-1; D is ambiguous. V lost 6 bases, J lost 2 bases, and 8 bases lay in between. The CDR3 is 13 amino acids. Germline CDR1 and CDR2: LNHDA and SQIVND (reference sequence). The CDR3 is CASSSRPYNEQFF. The CDR3 DNA sequence: TGTGCCAGTAGCTCACGACCCTACAATGAGCAGTTCTTC.

Ten or more counts support this clonotype. This sequence joins TRBV15 and TRBJ2-2; 10 positions agree with TRBD2. Per the germline V gene, CDR1 is LNHNV and CDR2 is YYDKDF (reference sequence). The CDR3 totals 14 residues. V was pared by 11 bases and J by 6 bases, with 9 bases of the junction left unmatched. The CDR3 bases are TGTGCCTCCAAAAGCGGGAGGGAGGCCGGGGAGCTGTTTTTT. The encoded protein is CASKSGREAGELFF.

Ten or more counts support this clonotype. The chain carries TRBV6-5 and TRBJ1-2; D not resolved. Trimming removed 0 bases from V and 8 bases from J, with 16 bases in between. CDR3 length equals 15 residues. Germline lookup yields CDR1 MNHEY and CDR2 SVGAGI. CDR3 amino acids: CASSYSRQNMGGYTF. In nucleotides, the CDR3 is TGTGCCAGCAGTTACTCGAGGCAGAATATGGGCGGCTACACCTTC.

This clonotype was counted ten times or more. The chain carries TRBV7-9 and TRBJ1-2, with no clear D. V was pared by 10 bases and J by 1 base, with 16 bases between. Looked up from germline, CDR1 is SEHNR and CDR2 is FQNEAQ (reference sequence). The CDR3 runs to 14 residues. Written as DNA, the CDR3 is TGTGCCATCCCAAAATCGCCTCGTAACTATGGCTACACCTTC. Translation gives CAIPKSPRNYGYTF.

The table lists this clonotype with many counts. This chain joins TRBV4-3 and TRBJ2-1; D gene unclear. Germline V CDR1 and CDR2: LGHNA, YSLEER. The CDR3 is 17 residues long. Between the trimmed V and J ends, which lost 0 bases and 3 bases, there was a span of 15 bases. The CDR3 here is CASSQERFGSGYNEQFF. The CDR3 DNA is TGCGCCAGCAGCCAAGAAAGATTCGGGTCGGGCTACAATGAGCAGTTCTTC.

This clonotype came up many times. The chain recombines TRBV7-2 with TRBJ1-2; a weak D match, TRBD1 (6 bases). The CDR3 contains 16 residues. Germline assignment: CDR1 SGHTA and CDR2 FQGNSA. Trimming pared 5 bases from V and 0 bases from J, leaving 16 bases between. The CDR3 reads CASSPLFWDTNYGYTF. The CDR3 nucleotides read TGTGCCAGCAGCCCCCTGTTCTGGGACACTAACTATGGCTACACCTTC.

This clonotype came up many times. The chain is built from TRBV7-9 and TRBJ2-1; 8 bases map to TRBD2. The CDR3 totals 15 residues. Trimming removed 3 bases from V and 4 bases from J; junction bases left unmatched: 5. CDR1 is SEHNR and CDR2 is FQNEAQ in the germline V gene (reference sequence). The CDR3 protein is CASSFGLADYNEQFF. CDR3 bases: TGTGCCAGCAGCTTTGGACTAGCAGATTACAATGAGCAGTTCTTC.

This clonotype has a count of ten or more. This sequence joins TRBV11-3 and TRBJ2-5; D is perhaps TRBD2 (6 bases). With 1 base removed from V and 5 bases from J, the gap between germline ends came to 14 bases. CDR1 and CDR2 (germline): SGHNT, YENEEA. The CDR3 totals 15 residues. The CDR3, as DNA: TGTGCCAGCAGCTTAGTCGGGGGTGTGGTGGAGACCCAGTACTTC. The encoded protein is CASSLVGGVVETQYF.

This clonotype was picked up many times. CDR3 nucleotide sequence: TGTGCCAGCACAGGGGAAAATCAGCCCCAGCATTTT. Protein product: CASTGENQPQHF. V gene TRBV7-9 combines with J gene TRBJ1-5; tentatively, D is TRBD1 (6 bases). The CDR3 has 12 amino acids. Trimming removed 7 bases from V and 4 bases from J, with 8 bases in between. The V gene's germline CDR1 is SEHNR and CDR2 FQNEAQ (reference sequence).

This clonotype was seen repeatedly, ten times or more. The J gene is TRBJ1-5, the V gene TRBV7-2; D gene unclear. CDR3 size: 17 residues. V lost 1 base and J lost 0, with 13 bases in between. Germline V CDR1 and CDR2: SGHTA, FQGNSA. The CDR3 is CASSLVSRLVSNQPQHF. In DNA form, the CDR3 reads TGTGCCAGCAGCTTAGTTTCCAGGTTGGTTAGCAATCAGCCCCAGCATTTT.

This clonotype was recorded many times. The rearrangement joins TRBV7-2 to TRBJ2-3; 8 bases match TRBD2. Germline CDR1 SGHTA, CDR2 FQGNSA. Losses at the gene ends were 1 base for V and 2 bases for J; bases not matched to a gene: 5. This CDR3 is built from 16 residues. The CDR3 is CASSLEAGGPTDTQYF. For the CDR3, the DNA is TGTGCCAGCAGCTTAGAGGCGGGAGGACCCACAGATACGCAGTATTTT.

The gene calls are TRBV7-2 and TRBJ2-3; D perhaps matches TRBD2 (5 bases). Germline V gives CDR1 SGHTA, CDR2 FQGNSA. The CDR3 has 14 residues. Trimming removed 5 bases at V and 7 bases at J, with 16 bases between. The DNA of the CDR3 is TGTGCCAGCAGCCTTAGCTGGACTGCAAATACGCAGTATTTT. Residues: CASSLSWTANTQYF.